This T cell receptor beta chain was sequenced in a study of blood T cells in healthy people across ages. There are 13 residues in the CDR3. Germline V gene sequence: CDR1 DFQATT, CDR2 SNEGSKA (reference sequence). V was cut by 3 bases and J by 1 base, with 10 bases left in between. This clonotype came up a few times. Each sample gave at least 6 million isolated PBMCs. Next came a second PCR, run for roughly 6 to 11 cycles, which used a sample-barcoded 5' primer along with a J-beta primer mix. TCRdb processed the 5' RACE reads anew with MiXCR; each CDR3 protein has one entry. The table lists over 1,300,000 distinct CDR3 sequences, approximately 59% of them singletons.

The gene calls are TRBV20-1 and TRBJ2-7, with D possibly TRBD2 on 6 matching bases. The clonotype was recovered from a man between 18 and 29 years old in good health. The sequenced sample consisted of blood. The CDR3 here is CSARYGSSYEQYF. The CDR3 DNA follows: TGCAGTGCTAGGTACGGGAGTTCCTACGAGCAGTACTTC.